A selection of T cell receptor beta chains follows, all from one sample in a study of technical replicates of blood from a handful of donors. Libraries were prepared by immunoSEQ multiplex PCR; TCRdb keeps only in-frame clonotypes and omits some of them. The table shows some 66,000 clones, with roughly 98% occurring only once. Material: T cells isolated from PBMCs. The receptor set was obtained from a human donor in good health. Both conserved end residues are part of each CDR3. Fields, in order: V gene, D gene, J gene, clone size, CDR3 DNA, CDR3 protein. The D gene is left open where the match is weak. Some rows have no size entry. The others give once, few or many, or a class for an expanded clone.

v_call: TRBV5-1; d_call: .; j_call: TRBJ2-7; clone_size: once; cdr3_nt: TGCGCCAGCAGCTTGGGCGTCCGCTTTAGCTCCTACGAGCAGTACTTC; cdr3_aa: CASSLGVRFSSYEQYF
v_call: TRBV16; d_call: .; j_call: TRBJ1-1; clone_size: .; cdr3_nt: TGTGCCAGCAGCCTAGCAATCGGGAACACTGAAGCTTTCTTT; cdr3_aa: CASSLAIGNTEAFF
v_call: TRBV13; d_call: .; j_call: TRBJ1-4; clone_size: .; cdr3_nt: TGTGCCAGCAGCTTAGGCGAGGAAGAACTGTTTTTT; cdr3_aa: CASSLGEEELFF
v_call: TRBV6-1; d_call: .; j_call: TRBJ2-2; clone_size: .; cdr3_nt: TGTGCCATCCAACCGGAGATGATAGTCACCGGGGAGCTGTTTTTT; cdr3_aa: CAIQPEMIVTGELFF
v_call: TRBV4-1; d_call: TRBD2; j_call: TRBJ2-3; clone_size: .; cdr3_nt: TGCGCCAGCAGCTTACGGAAGCTAGCGGGGCGAGTAGATACGCAGTATTTT; cdr3_aa: CASSLRKLAGRVDTQYF
v_call: TRBV27; d_call: .; j_call: TRBJ2-5; clone_size: .; cdr3_nt: TGTGCCAGCAGTACACCAGTTACCCAGTACTTC; cdr3_aa: CASSTPVTQYF
v_call: TRBV11-3; d_call: .; j_call: TRBJ2-1; clone_size: .; cdr3_nt: TGTGCCAGCAGCTTAAGGGGCGACAGTTACAATGAGCAGTTCTTC; cdr3_aa: CASSLRGDSYNEQFF
v_call: TRBV27; d_call: .; j_call: TRBJ2-3; clone_size: .; cdr3_nt: TGTGCCAGCAGTTTCCTGGACAGCAGGGATACGCAGTATTTT; cdr3_aa: CASSFLDSRDTQYF
v_call: TRBV29-1; d_call: TRBD1; j_call: TRBJ2-1; clone_size: .; cdr3_nt: TGCAGCGCCATCTGGACAGGGATCAGACATGAGCAGTTCTTC; cdr3_aa: CSAIWTGIRHEQFF
v_call: TRBV5-1; d_call: .; j_call: TRBJ2-3; clone_size: once; cdr3_nt: TGCGCCAGCAGCTCTCTAGGACATTCAGATACGCAGTATTTT; cdr3_aa: CASSSLGHSDTQYF
v_call: TRBV10-3; d_call: .; j_call: TRBJ1-1; clone_size: .; cdr3_nt: TGTGCCATCCGTACCGGGGTGGGGAACACTGAAGCTTTCTTT; cdr3_aa: CAIRTGVGNTEAFF
v_call: TRBV5-1; d_call: TRBD2; j_call: TRBJ2-7; clone_size: .; cdr3_nt: TGCGCCAGCAGCTTCCTTACTAGCGGGGCCACCTACGAGCAGTACTTC; cdr3_aa: CASSFLTSGATYEQYF
v_call: TRBV9; d_call: .; j_call: TRBJ1-5; clone_size: .; cdr3_nt: TGTGCCAGCAGCGTAGGGGCAGCTAGCAATCAGCCCCAGCATTTT; cdr3_aa: CASSVGAASNQPQHF
v_call: TRBV27; d_call: .; j_call: TRBJ1-2; clone_size: .; cdr3_nt: TGTGCCAGCAGCAGGGGCGAGACCCCACACTATGGCTACACCTTC; cdr3_aa: CASSRGETPHYGYTF
v_call: TRBV19; d_call: TRBD1; j_call: TRBJ1-2; clone_size: once; cdr3_nt: TGTGCCAGTAGTGGACAGGGATGGGGCTACACCTTC; cdr3_aa: CASSGQGWGYTF
v_call: TRBV6-5; d_call: .; j_call: TRBJ1-6; clone_size: .; cdr3_nt: TGTGCCAGCAGTTCCGGCCAGGGCTCCTATAATTCACCCCTCCACTTT; cdr3_aa: CASSSGQGSYNSPLHF
v_call: TRBV10-3; d_call: TRBD2; j_call: TRBJ2-7; clone_size: .; cdr3_nt: TGTGCCACGAGGACTAGCGGTGAGCAGTACTTC; cdr3_aa: CATRTSGEQYF
v_call: TRBV5-8; d_call: TRBD2; j_call: TRBJ2-1; clone_size: .; cdr3_nt: TGTGCCAGCAGTCCGAGGGCTAGCGGGCGCTACAATGAGCAGTTCTTC; cdr3_aa: CASSPRASGRYNEQFF
v_call: TRBV11-2; d_call: TRBD2; j_call: TRBJ2-7; clone_size: .; cdr3_nt: TGTGCCAGCAGCTTTCCGGGACTAGCCTACGAGCAGTACTTC; cdr3_aa: CASSFPGLAYEQYF
v_call: TRBV11-2; d_call: .; j_call: TRBJ1-2; clone_size: .; cdr3_nt: TGTGCCAGCAGCTCCCGGACAGAGGGGTATGGCTACACCTTC; cdr3_aa: CASSSRTEGYGYTF
v_call: TRBV7-3; d_call: .; j_call: TRBJ1-6; clone_size: .; cdr3_nt: TGTGCCAGCAGCTTATCTGACGGGGAGGGAAATTCACCCCTCCACTTT; cdr3_aa: CASSLSDGEGNSPLHF
v_call: TRBV9; d_call: .; j_call: TRBJ1-1; clone_size: once; cdr3_nt: TGTGCCAGCAGCGTGGGAGTTTATAGGGCGGACACTGAAGCTTTCTTT; cdr3_aa: CASSVGVYRADTEAFF
v_call: TRBV5-1; d_call: .; j_call: TRBJ2-3; clone_size: once; cdr3_nt: TGCGCCAGCAGCTTGTTCCCGAGTCGCACAGATACGCAGTATTTT; cdr3_aa: CASSLFPSRTDTQYF
v_call: TRBV6-5; d_call: .; j_call: TRBJ2-1; clone_size: .; cdr3_nt: TGTGCCAGCGCGACGGGGGGCGACAATGAGCAGTTCTTC; cdr3_aa: CASATGGDNEQFF
v_call: TRBV7-6; d_call: .; j_call: TRBJ1-2; clone_size: .; cdr3_nt: TGTGCCAGCAGGCAGGGATCGAGCTATGGCTACACCTTC; cdr3_aa: CASRQGSSYGYTF
v_call: TRBV5-1; d_call: .; j_call: TRBJ2-3; clone_size: .; cdr3_nt: TGCGCCAGCAGTGCGACAGATACCCCGGATACGCAGTATTTT; cdr3_aa: CASSATDTPDTQYF
v_call: TRBV7-9; d_call: .; j_call: TRBJ2-7; clone_size: .; cdr3_nt: TGTGCCAGCAGCTTAGTAGGACAGCCATACGAGCAGTACTTC; cdr3_aa: CASSLVGQPYEQYF
v_call: TRBV7-9; d_call: .; j_call: TRBJ2-1; clone_size: .; cdr3_nt: TGTGCCAGCAGCTTAGGATTTGGCCACAATGAGCAGTTCTTC; cdr3_aa: CASSLGFGHNEQFF
v_call: TRBV30; d_call: TRBD1; j_call: TRBJ2-1; clone_size: once; cdr3_nt: TGTGCCTGGAGTACGGACAGGGACAATGAGCAGTTCTTC; cdr3_aa: CAWSTDRDNEQFF
v_call: TRBV11-2; d_call: TRBD2; j_call: TRBJ2-1; clone_size: .; cdr3_nt: TGTGCCAGCACCCGGACTAGCGGGAGAAGAAATGAGCAGTTCTTC; cdr3_aa: CASTRTSGRRNEQFF
v_call: TRBV29-1; d_call: .; j_call: TRBJ2-3; clone_size: .; cdr3_nt: TGCAGCGTTGATCGTTCGGGAGGCACAGATACGCAGTATTTT; cdr3_aa: CSVDRSGGTDTQYF
v_call: TRBV5-6; d_call: .; j_call: TRBJ1-1; clone_size: .; cdr3_nt: TGTGCCAGCAGCTTAACAGTCTTCAACACTGAAGCTTTCTTT; cdr3_aa: CASSLTVFNTEAFF
v_call: TRBV4-1; d_call: TRBD2; j_call: TRBJ2-5; clone_size: .; cdr3_nt: TGCGCCAGCAGCCAAGGTACACTAGCGGGCAACAACCAAGAGACCCAGTACTTC; cdr3_aa: CASSQGTLAGNNQETQYF
v_call: TRBV30; d_call: .; j_call: TRBJ1-6; clone_size: .; cdr3_nt: TGTGCCTGTTTACAGCCAAGCTCCTATAATTCACCCCTCCACTTT; cdr3_aa: CACLQPSSYNSPLHF
v_call: TRBV28; d_call: TRBD1; j_call: TRBJ1-4; clone_size: .; cdr3_nt: TGTGCCAGCAGTTTTGTTTTTGAGATGACAGGGCGTGAAAAACTGTTTTTT; cdr3_aa: CASSFVFEMTGREKLFF
v_call: TRBV27; d_call: TRBD1; j_call: TRBJ1-5; clone_size: .; cdr3_nt: TGTGCCAGCAGTTCTGGGACAGGTCAGCCCCAGCATTTT; cdr3_aa: CASSSGTGQPQHF
v_call: TRBV28; d_call: .; j_call: TRBJ1-1; clone_size: once; cdr3_nt: TGTGCCAGCAGTTTCCGGGGATTAGGCACTGAAGCTTTCTTT; cdr3_aa: CASSFRGLGTEAFF
v_call: TRBV30; d_call: TRBD2; j_call: TRBJ2-3; clone_size: .; cdr3_nt: TGTGCCTGGAGTGCCCTGGCGGGAGGAGTAGGGTCTGGCACAGATACGCAGTATTTT; cdr3_aa: CAWSALAGGVGSGTDTQYF
v_call: TRBV6-5; d_call: .; j_call: TRBJ1-1; clone_size: .; cdr3_nt: TGTGCCAGCAGTTACCATACACCCACCTCTAGCGAAGCTTTCTTT; cdr3_aa: CASSYHTPTSSEAFF
v_call: TRBV28; d_call: TRBD1; j_call: TRBJ1-2; clone_size: .; cdr3_nt: TGTGCCAGCAGTTGGGGGTTGGTGGACAGGAGGGCCTATGGCTACACCTTC; cdr3_aa: CASSWGLVDRRAYGYTF
v_call: TRBV10-1; d_call: .; j_call: TRBJ1-1; clone_size: .; cdr3_nt: TGCGCCAACCCTCGGCCGGGGAAAACTGAAGCTTTCTTT; cdr3_aa: CANPRPGKTEAFF
v_call: TRBV30; d_call: .; j_call: TRBJ2-1; clone_size: once; cdr3_nt: TGTGCCCAAACGGGCGGGGGCATGGGGGGGTTCTTC; cdr3_aa: CAQTGGGMGGFF
v_call: TRBV27; d_call: TRBD2; j_call: TRBJ2-2; clone_size: .; cdr3_nt: TGTGCCAGCAGTTTAAGGGGGACTAGCGGGATAACCGGGGAGCTGTTTTTT; cdr3_aa: CASSLRGTSGITGELFF
v_call: TRBV5-4; d_call: .; j_call: TRBJ2-7; clone_size: .; cdr3_nt: TGTGCCAGCAGCTTGGGGCTTGGCGAGCAGTACTTC; cdr3_aa: CASSLGLGEQYF
v_call: TRBV11-2; d_call: .; j_call: TRBJ2-2; clone_size: .; cdr3_nt: TGTGCCAGCAGCTTAGAGAAGCGGAACACCGGGGAGCTGTTTTTT; cdr3_aa: CASSLEKRNTGELFF
v_call: TRBV28; d_call: TRBD1; j_call: TRBJ2-7; clone_size: .; cdr3_nt: TGTGCCAGCAGTCAGGCAGGGGGCTACGAGCAGTACTTC; cdr3_aa: CASSQAGGYEQYF
v_call: TRBV19; d_call: .; j_call: TRBJ1-4; clone_size: .; cdr3_nt: TGTGCCAGTAGTCCCCCGGGACAAACTAATGAAAAACTGTTTTTT; cdr3_aa: CASSPPGQTNEKLFF
v_call: TRBV11-2; d_call: .; j_call: TRBJ2-6; clone_size: .; cdr3_nt: TGTGCCAGCAGCTTAGCGGGCAGGGGCCCGGCTGGGGCCAACGTCCTGACTTTC; cdr3_aa: CASSLAGRGPAGANVLTF
v_call: TRBV4-2; d_call: .; j_call: TRBJ2-1; clone_size: .; cdr3_nt: TGTGCCAGCAGCCAAGCTTCAGATTTTTACAATGAGCAGTTCTTC; cdr3_aa: CASSQASDFYNEQFF
v_call: TRBV19; d_call: .; j_call: TRBJ1-5; clone_size: .; cdr3_nt: TGTGCCAGCACCCGGGGGGGCGGTCAGCCCCAGCATTTT; cdr3_aa: CASTRGGGQPQHF
v_call: TRBV6-4; d_call: TRBD1; j_call: TRBJ2-1; clone_size: .; cdr3_nt: TGTGCCAGCAGCCCACAGGGGACCGCAAACACCAATGAGCAGTTCTTC; cdr3_aa: CASSPQGTANTNEQFF
v_call: TRBV19; d_call: .; j_call: TRBJ2-3; clone_size: once; cdr3_nt: TGTGCCAGTAGCCTCGGGGTAGGGTACAATCCAGATACGCAGTATTTT; cdr3_aa: CASSLGVGYNPDTQYF
v_call: TRBV12-5; d_call: .; j_call: TRBJ2-1; clone_size: .; cdr3_nt: TGTGCTAGTGGTTCCTCCCCGAGTTCGTCCTACAATGAGCAGTTCTTC; cdr3_aa: CASGSSPSSSYNEQFF